The present entry profiles one TCR beta chain with its context. Antigen: not known. From the reads, TCRdb called clonotypes with MiXCR, one entry per CDR3 protein. The sample has some 800,000 distinct CDR3 sequences; 30% to 35% are singletons. This CDR3 comprises 19 residues. After removal of 9 bases from V and 0 bases from J, the junction contained 20 bases not matched to a gene. Germline-derived CDR1 and CDR2 are LNHNV and YYDKDF (reference sequence). The entry originates in a study of T cell repertoires in cytomegalovirus infection. This chain uses TRBV15 with TRBJ1-2; 9 nucleotides match TRBD1. The starting material was cultured CD8+ T cells from PBMCs, obtained from culture after CMV antigen stimulation. This TCR came from a human donor in good health (CMV status not recorded). Some clones in this sample may be carry-over from other donors' samples. The CDR3 region is CATSLAGQGPRTANYGYTF. Written as DNA, the CDR3 is TGTGCCACTAGTCTCGCGGGACAGGGCCCAAGAACGGCTAACTATGGCTACACCTTC.